A single sample is the source of the 20 T cell receptor beta chains below, sequenced in a study of T-cell memory formation after mild COVID-19. One entry per CDR3 protein results from TCRdb running MiXCR on the 5' RACE reads. The sample lists approximately 300,000 distinct CDR3 sequences, roughly a fifth occurring once. Sequenced material: PBMCs or a T cell subset sorted from them (not recorded which). All receptors derive from a young man who had mild COVID-19 (a few samples of this study predate the infection). Cell type and time point are not known.

This clonotype occurred a few times. The chain couples TRBV7-2 to TRBJ2-5, with 9 bases identical to TRBD2. The V gene's germline CDR1 is SGHTA and CDR2 FQGNSA. The CDR3 consists of 16 residues. Unmatched junction bases numbered 7, after V lost 1 base and J lost 4 bases. The CDR3 region has the DNA TGTGCCAGCAGCTTAGGTCCAGGCGGGGGGGCAGAGACCCAGTACTTC. It translates to CASSLGPGGGAETQYF. The full variable domain, its missing parts supplied by reference TRBV7-2 and TRBJ2-5, is GAGVSQSPSNKVTEKGKDVELRCDPISGHTALYWYRQSLGQGLEFLIYFQGNSAPDKSGLPSDRFSAERTGGSVSTLTIQRTQQEDSAVYLCASSLGPGGGAETQYFGPGTRLLVL.

This chain connects TRBV12-3 or TRBV12-4 to TRBJ1-2, with TRBD1 matching 8 bases. The CDR3 has 17 amino acids. With V trimmed by 5 bases and J by 3 bases, 14 bases remained unmatched. CDR3 sequence reads: CASSPGFRGQGHYGYTF. The CDR3 DNA follows: TGTGCCAGCAGTCCAGGGTTCAGGGGGCAGGGACACTATGGCTACACCTTC.

The genes are TRBV20-1 and TRBJ1-1, with TRBD1 matching 10 bases. This CDR3 comprises 15 residues. The germline CDR1 and CDR2 sequences are DFQATT and SNEGSKA (reference sequence). Unmatched junction bases numbered 9, after V lost 5 bases and J lost 3 bases. The DNA for the CDR3 is TGCAGTGCTCAAACCGGGACAGGGGTAGACACTGAAGCTTTCTTT. This codes for CSAQTGTGVDTEAFF.

V and J are TRBV25-1 and TRBJ2-5; 8 bases map to TRBD2. The V gene end was trimmed by 8 bases and the J gene end by 3 bases; junction bases not matched to a gene: 8. Germline V gives CDR1 MGHDK, CDR2 SYGVNS. The CDR3 runs to 14 residues. CDR3 nucleotide sequence: TGTGCCAGCCGCTGGGGAGCGGGGGAAGAGACCCAGTACTTC. This gives the protein CASRWGAGEETQYF. The full variable domain, in which reference TRBV25-1 and TRBJ2-5 provide the parts outside the CDR3, is EADIYQTPRYLVIGTGKKITLECSQTMGHDKMYWYQQDPGMELHLIHYSYGVNSTEKGDLSSESTVSRIRTEHFPLTLESARPSHTSQYLCASRWGAGEETQYFGPGTRLLVL.

This clonotype was detected a few times. The chain carries TRBV6-5 and TRBJ1-2, with a possible D match to TRBD1 (5 bases). Trimming took off 2 bases at V and 7 bases at J, with 11 bases between the two ends. The CDR3 totals 13 residues. In germline, CDR1 is MNHEY, CDR2 SVGAGI. CDR3 amino acids: CASSYGGWSGYTF. The CDR3 bases are TGTGCCAGCAGTTACGGGGGGTGGTCTGGCTACACCTTC.

This clonotype appeared a few times. This chain links TRBV6-2 or TRBV6-3 with TRBJ2-1; perhaps TRBD2 as D (6 bases). There are 12 residues in the CDR3. Germline-derived CDR1 and CDR2 are MNHEY and SVGEGT. V was trimmed by 9 bases and J by 3 bases, leaving 9 bases between them. The CDR3 bases are TGTGCCAGTCACGGGGGCTACAATGAGCAGTTCTTC. Translating gives CASHGGYNEQFF.

This clonotype came up a few times. This chain uses TRBV18 with TRBJ2-7, with D possibly being TRBD2 (7 bases). Trimming stripped 3 bases from V and 4 bases from J, with 13 bases between. This CDR3 is 14 amino acids long. Germline V gene data show CDR1 as KGHSH and CDR2 as LQKENI. This CDR3 is CASSPRGGPYEQYV. In nucleotides, the CDR3 is TGTGCCAGCTCACCGAGGGGGGGCCCGTACGAGCAGTACGTC.

In its sample, this clonotype was seen a few times. CDR3 coding DNA: TGTGCCAGCAGTGAATGGGGGGGGAACACCGGGGAGCTGTTTTTT. This gives the protein CASSEWGGNTGELFF. The rearrangement uses TRBV2 and TRBJ2-2; 7 nucleotides line up with TRBD2. Germline CDR1 reads SNHLY; CDR2 reads FYNNEI. CDR3 size: 15 residues. The J segment lost 1 base and the V segment lost 2 bases, leaving 1 base of the junction unmatched.

This clonotype came up a few times. The rearrangement joins TRBV9 to TRBJ2-7; D might be TRBD1 (6 bases). Germline V gene data show CDR1 as SGDLS and CDR2 as YYNGEE. The CDR3 loop spans 13 amino acids. Trimming cost V 4 bases and J 6 bases, with 14 bases left between them. CDR3 coding DNA: TGTGCCAGCAGCCTACGACAGGACCTCGAGCAGTACTTC. Translation: CASSLRQDLEQYF.

The chain uses TRBV11-1 and TRBJ1-2, with TRBD1 matching 7 bases. Trimming cost V 5 bases and J 1 base; bases outside gene matches: 10. The germline V gene has CDR1 SGHAT and CDR2 FQDESV (reference sequence). There are 16 residues in the CDR3. Here the CDR3 reads CASSEGTDIINYGYTF. CDR3 coding DNA: TGTGCCAGCAGCGAAGGGACAGATATAATTAACTATGGCTACACCTTC.

The rearrangement uses TRBV5-1 and TRBJ1-6; D is undetermined. CDR1 and CDR2 from the germline V gene are SGHRS and YFSETQ. Trimming left V 0 bases short and J 6 bases short, with 10 bases between. The length of the CDR3 is 15 residues. The CDR3 region has the DNA TGCGCCAGCAGCTTGGCCGATGGTATTAATTCACCCCTCCACTTT. Its translation is CASSLADGINSPLHF.

This clonotype turned up a few times. The gene calls are TRBV5-1 and TRBJ2-7; unclear D gene. V was shortened by 2 bases and J by 7 bases, with 10 bases between the two germline ends. Germline V gene sequence: CDR1 SGHRS, CDR2 YFSETQ. The CDR3 length is 12 residues. CDR3 DNA sequence: TGCGCCAGCAGCTTCCCCCCTGGAGAGCAGTACTTC. This gives the protein CASSFPPGEQYF.

This clonotype was counted only a few times. The chain carries TRBV12-3 or TRBV12-4 and TRBJ1-6; the match to TRBD1 covers 8 bases. J lost 10 bases, V lost 5 bases, and 7 bases had no gene match. The CDR3 is made up of 14 amino acids. The CDR3 is CASSPRQGRSPLHF. The CDR3 DNA reads TGTGCCAGCAGTCCCAGACAGGGGCGGTCACCCCTCCACTTT.

The chain has TRBV27 and TRBJ2-5; the match to TRBD2 covers 8 bases. The CDR3 has 14 residues. After removal of 2 bases from V and 4 bases from J, the junction contained 3 bases not matched to a gene. Germline V gene lookup returns CDR1 MNHEY and CDR2 SMNVEV (reference sequence). This CDR3 is CASSLDGGAETQYF. The CDR3 bases are TGTGCCAGCAGTTTAGACGGGGGGGCAGAGACCCAGTACTTC.

V is TRBV19 and J is TRBJ1-1; the D gene is possibly TRBD1 (5 bases). Trimming removed 10 bases at V and 1 base at J, with 16 bases between. The CDR3 length is 14 residues. The germline gives CDR1 LNHDA, CDR2 SQIVND (reference sequence). The CDR3 DNA follows: TGTGCCACTAAAGACCGGGGCGGGAACACTGAAGCTTTCTTT. The encoded protein is CATKDRGGNTEAFF.

The chain employs TRBV19 and TRBJ1-5; TRBD1 agrees at 8 bases. Trimming took 6 bases from V and 5 from J; bases not matched to a gene: 9. Looked up from germline, CDR1 is LNHDA and CDR2 is SQIVND (reference sequence). This CDR3 spans 15 amino acids. The CDR3 region is CASSRHGQGDQPQHF. DNA for the CDR3: TGTGCCAGTAGCCGCCACGGACAGGGAGATCAGCCCCAGCATTTT.

This chain uses TRBV24-1 with TRBJ2-3, with D possibly TRBD1 on 6 matching bases. Trimming took off 3 bases at V and 2 bases at J, with 14 bases between the two ends. This CDR3 is built from 16 residues. CDR1 and CDR2 from the germline V gene are KGHDR and SFDVKD. For the CDR3, the DNA is TGTGCCACCAGTGATGCAGGGGCCGCGGACACAGATACGCAGTATTTT. It codes for CATSDAGAADTDTQYF.

This clonotype was found many times. This chain uses TRBV5-1 with TRBJ1-6; 7 nucleotides align to TRBD1. Losses at the gene ends were 3 bases for V and 5 bases for J; bases not matched to a gene: 2. The CDR3 is 14 amino acids. Per germline, CDR1 SGHRS and CDR2 YFSETQ. CDR3 sequence: CASSSGQNNSPLHF. The CDR3 DNA follows: TGCGCCAGCAGCTCGGGACAGAATAATTCACCCCTCCACTTT. The whole variable domain, remainder taken from reference TRBV5-1 and TRBJ1-6, is KAGVTQTPRYLIKTRGQQVTLSCSPISGHRSVSWYQQTPGQGLQFLFEYFSETQRNKGNFPGRFSGRQFSNSRSEMNVSTLELGDSALYLCASSSGQNNSPLHFGNGTRLTVT.

To note about this clonotype: A much larger clonotype is one base distant, so this may be a read error. The rearrangement uses TRBV11-2 and TRBJ1-3, with D uncertain. The CDR3 is made up of 14 amino acids. From germline, CDR1 is SGHAT and CDR2 FQNNGV. The CDR3, as DNA: TGTGCCAGCAGCCAGAGCCACTCTGTAAACACCATATATTTT. It specifies CASSQSHSVNTIYF.

V is TRBV6-2 or TRBV6-3 and J is TRBJ2-7, with unresolved D. V dropped 0 bases and J dropped 5 bases, with 8 bases sitting between them. From germline, CDR1 is MNHEY and CDR2 SVGEGT. The CDR3 is 13 residues long. The CDR3 coding sequence is TGTGCCAGCAGTTACTCGACCGGCCACGAGCAGTACGTC. Translating gives CASSYSTGHEQYV.